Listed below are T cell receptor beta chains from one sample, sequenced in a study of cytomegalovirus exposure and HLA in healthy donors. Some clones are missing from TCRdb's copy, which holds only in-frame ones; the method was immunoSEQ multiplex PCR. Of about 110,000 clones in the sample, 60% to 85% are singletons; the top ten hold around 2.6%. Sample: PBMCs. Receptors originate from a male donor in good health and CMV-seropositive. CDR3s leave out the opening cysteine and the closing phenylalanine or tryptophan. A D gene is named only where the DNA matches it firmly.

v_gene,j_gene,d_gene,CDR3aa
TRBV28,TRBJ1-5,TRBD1,ASRGTGTGDSNQPQH
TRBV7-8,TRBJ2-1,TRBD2,ASSSGLAGGNEQF
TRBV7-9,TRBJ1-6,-,ASSPPYSSLH
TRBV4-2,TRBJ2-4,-,ASSQEVSGGPQIQY
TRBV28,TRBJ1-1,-,ASSLRAGRVTEAF
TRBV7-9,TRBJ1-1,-,ASRGGGWGTEAF
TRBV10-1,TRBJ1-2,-,AEEKDTGGYT
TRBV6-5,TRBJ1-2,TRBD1,ASSGQGANYGYT
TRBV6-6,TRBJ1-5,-,ASSPAGSNQPQH
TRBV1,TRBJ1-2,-,TSSLRDRGNYGYP
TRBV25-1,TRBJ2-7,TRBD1,ASSAMGQSYEQY
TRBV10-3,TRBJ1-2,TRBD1,AISGDRGRYGYT
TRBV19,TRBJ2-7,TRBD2,ASSQSGRTHEQY
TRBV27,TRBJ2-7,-,ASSLSGGSSYEQY
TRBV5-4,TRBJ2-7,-,ASSFLGGSGYEQY
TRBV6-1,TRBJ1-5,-,ASSLGGGQPQH
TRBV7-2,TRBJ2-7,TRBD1,ASSLTGQGVREQY
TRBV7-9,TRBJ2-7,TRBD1,SSSHTSTGTDYEQY
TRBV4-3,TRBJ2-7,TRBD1,ASSQDLGTASYEQY
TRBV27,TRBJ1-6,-,ASSFGGQRPYNSPLH
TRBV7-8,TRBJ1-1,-,ASSSGIGRTEAF
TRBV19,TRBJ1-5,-,ASSNPGRGYQPQH
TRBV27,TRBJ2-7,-,ASSWDSGYEQY
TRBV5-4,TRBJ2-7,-,ASSLTRGSYEQY
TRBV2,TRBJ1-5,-,ASIPPAGQPQH
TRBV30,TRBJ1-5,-,AWSTGPNQPQH
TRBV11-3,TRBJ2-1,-,ASSELGESGEQF
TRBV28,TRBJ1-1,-,ATRGSMNTEAF
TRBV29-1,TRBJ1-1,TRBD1,SVEDGRGREAF
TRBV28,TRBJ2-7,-,ASSSAKGEQY
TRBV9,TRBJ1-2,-,ASSVGGTKANYGYT
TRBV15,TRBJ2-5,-,ATSPGTPKTQY
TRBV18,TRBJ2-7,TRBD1,ASSPDRVSSYEQY
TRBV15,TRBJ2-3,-,ATSRPGRTDTQY
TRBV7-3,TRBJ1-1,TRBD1,ASSGQGAFSEAF
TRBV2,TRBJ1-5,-,ASSENEAQPQH
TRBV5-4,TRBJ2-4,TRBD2,ASSLGGVGLAKNIQY
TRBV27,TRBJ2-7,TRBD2,ASSVGTSASYEQY
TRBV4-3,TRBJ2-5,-,ASSPSGGLVETQY
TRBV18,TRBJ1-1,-,ASSRLGSPRDTEAF
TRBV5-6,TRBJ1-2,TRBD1,ASSLYTGDYGYT
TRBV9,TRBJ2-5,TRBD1,ASSVQGAEAQETQY
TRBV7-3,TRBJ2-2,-,ASSPDGAGPNTGELF
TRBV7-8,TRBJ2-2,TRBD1,ASSFTGTVNTGELF
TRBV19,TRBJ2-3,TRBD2,ASSMTSGPTDTQY